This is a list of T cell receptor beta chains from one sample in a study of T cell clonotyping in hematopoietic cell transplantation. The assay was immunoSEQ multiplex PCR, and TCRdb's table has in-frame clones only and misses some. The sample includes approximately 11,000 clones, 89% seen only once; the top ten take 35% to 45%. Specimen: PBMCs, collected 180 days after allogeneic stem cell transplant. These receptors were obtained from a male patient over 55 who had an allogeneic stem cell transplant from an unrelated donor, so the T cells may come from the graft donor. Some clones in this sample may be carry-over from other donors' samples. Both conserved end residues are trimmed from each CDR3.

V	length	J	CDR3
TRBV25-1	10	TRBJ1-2	ASNKGVNGYT
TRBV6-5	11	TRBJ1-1	ASRPAGNTEAF
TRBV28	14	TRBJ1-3	ASSPHPTGDGNTIY
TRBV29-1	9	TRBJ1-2	SGLGGGGYT
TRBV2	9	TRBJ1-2	ASYGNYGYT
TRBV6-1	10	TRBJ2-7	ASSPGVYEQY
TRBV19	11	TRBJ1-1	ASKIQLNTEAF
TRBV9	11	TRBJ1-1	ASSVEGNTEAF
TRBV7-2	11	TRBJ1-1	ASSLRGNTEAF
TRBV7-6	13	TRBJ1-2	ASSLSDRGGYGYT
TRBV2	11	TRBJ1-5	ASSEPENQPQH
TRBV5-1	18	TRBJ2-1	ASSLEYLWEAVAGGNEQF
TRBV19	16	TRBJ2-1	ASSSRGVAGGKYNEQF
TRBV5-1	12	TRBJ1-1	ASSPGTLNTEAF
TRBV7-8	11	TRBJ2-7	AGAVSGAYEQY
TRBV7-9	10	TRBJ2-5	ASSSVEETQY
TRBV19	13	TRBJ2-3	ASSPPGLSTDTQY
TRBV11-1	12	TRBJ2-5	ASSSRPSGETQY